This passage covers 7 T cell receptor beta chains from one sample sequenced in a study of tumor-infiltrating lymphocytes in primary liver carcinoma. A primer in the constant region served to generate TCR beta cDNA from about 480 ng of total RNA. Construction of TCR beta libraries relied on three successive nested multiplex PCR rounds employing slightly modified ARM-PCR. Use of TRBV1-TRBV30 forward primers with a C-beta reverse primer characterized the first two PCR rounds, which lasted about 11 cycles each. TCRdb analysed the multiplex PCR reads with MiXCR anew, one entry per CDR3 protein. The repertoire holds around 78,000 distinct CDR3 sequences, 71% seen once, with roughly 13% in the top ten. Joint extraction of RNA and DNA used 20-30 mg of bulk tissue that was unsorted. The sequencing input was liver tumor tissue from sampling region 4. Documented subset: tumor region T4, right-lateral pole. The receptors derive from a woman aged 60 to 75 with primary liver carcinoma and hepatitis B virus infection.

This clonotype was observed a single time. The conserved phenylalanine or tryptophan normally closing the CDR3 is absent here, so this likely arose from a read error. The V call is TRBV4-2, the J call TRBJ2-4; TRBD2 matches 12 bases. Germline CDR1 and CDR2: LGHNA and YNFKEQ. The length of the CDR3 is 20 residues. The junction had 17 bases not matched to a gene; V was cut back by 0 bases and J by 8 bases. The CDR3 bases are TGTGCCAGCAGCCAAGAGCCCCCTAGCGGGAGGGTAGGGCCAGGAGACATTCAGTACCTC. It specifies CASSQEPPSGRVGPGDIQYL.

At least ten counts were recorded for this clonotype. The chain is built from TRBV30 and TRBJ2-3; D may be TRBD1 (5 bases). V lost 3 bases, J lost 1 base, and 8 bases lay in between. Germline V CDR1 and CDR2: GTSNPN, SVGIG (reference sequence). CDR3 length equals 13 residues. The CDR3 sequence is CAWSRDRTDTQYF. The CDR3 DNA sequence: TGTGCCTGGAGCAGGGATCGCACAGATACGCAGTATTTT.

The V and J genes are TRBV24-1 and TRBJ2-1, with TRBD1 as a possible D gene (6 bases). Per germline, CDR1 KGHDR and CDR2 SFDVKD. This CDR3 has 17 amino acids. With 4 bases removed from V and 4 bases from J, the gap between germline ends came to 19 bases. CDR3 loop: CATSDPDNPTGYNEQFF. The CDR3 nucleotides read TGTGCCACCAGTGACCCCGACAATCCGACAGGATACAATGAGCAGTTCTTC.

The genes are TRBV6-5 and TRBJ2-1; TRBD2 agrees at 7 bases. V shed 10 bases, J shed 5 bases, and the junction held 8 bases outside the gene matches. The CDR3 runs 13 residues. Germline V gene sequence: CDR1 MNHEY, CDR2 SVGAGI. The CDR3 region has the DNA TGTGCCAACACTTTGCTAGCGGACAATGAGCAGTTCTTC. It specifies CANTLLADNEQFF.

On this clonotype: This may be a read error: a much more frequent sequence differs by one nucleotide. The chain uses TRBV5-1 and TRBJ2-7; TRBD2 agrees at 10 bases. The CDR3 contains 15 residues. Germline loops: CDR1 SGHRS, CDR2 YFSETQ. V shed 6 bases and J 4 bases; nucleotides not matched to a gene: 10. DNA of the CDR3: TGCGCCAGCATCTCGCCGGGACTAGCGAGTTACGAGCAGTACTTC. Protein sequence: CASISPGLASYEQYF.

This clonotype was recorded many times. The CDR3 loop is CASLPNGAGTSYEQYF. In DNA form, the CDR3 reads TGTGCCAGCCTCCCAAATGGGGCGGGAACGTCCTACGAGCAGTACTTC. The chain couples TRBV28 to TRBJ2-7; tentatively, D is TRBD2 (6 bases). The germline V gene encodes CDR1 MDHEN and CDR2 SYDVKM. V shed 8 bases and J shed 1 base, with 21 bases lying between them. The CDR3 sequence is 16 residues long.

A note on this clonotype: One end of the junction fails to match germline, which may point to a read error. The gene calls are TRBV5-1 and TRBJ2-1; possibly TRBD1 for D (6 bases). Germline V gives CDR1 SGHRS, CDR2 YFSETQ. This CDR3 region has 15 residues. DNA for the CDR3: TGTGCCAGCAGCATCACTGACAGGCCCTACGATGAGCAGTGCTTC. It yields the protein CASSITDRPYDEQCF.